This T cell receptor (beta chain) is from a study of Graves' ophthalmopathy and Graves' hyperthyroidism (dated by TCRdb to about 2018). Regarding the study in general: Peripheral blood was collected at initial diagnosis, prior to any treatment. T-cell repertoires of thyroid tissue and blood were compared in six hyperthyroidism patients. The roughly 94 discovery patients were randomly divided into training and test sets at a 7:3 ratio. Following sample collection, hyperthyroidism patients were given methimazole at a starting dose of 30 mg daily, and ophthalmopathy patients were given high-dose intravenous methylprednisolone. The independent validation cohort included approximately 19 hyperthyroidism patients plus 17 patients who later progressed from hyperthyroidism to ophthalmopathy. TCR beta repertoire signatures were used to distinguish Graves' ophthalmopathy from Graves' hyperthyroidism and to predict progression to ophthalmopathy. In total, 135 blood samples were TCR-sequenced: approximately 42 ophthalmopathy, some 75 hyperthyroidism and around 17 hyperthyroidism-to-ophthalmopathy patients. To explore V-J signatures distinguishing ophthalmopathy from hyperthyroidism, a discovery set of more than 95 patients (about 44 ophthalmopathy, about 57 stable hyperthyroidism) was enrolled.

From V the trimming removes 4 bases and from J it removes 9 bases, while the gene matches leave 7 bases of the junction unaccounted for. The CDR3 contains 13 residues, cysteine and phenylalanine counted. Of the read, only the CDR3 DNA is kept; its 39 bases are in frame from base 1. Per the germline V gene, MNHEY is the CDR1 and SVGAGI is the CDR2. Ophthalmopathy patients had moderately to severely active disease, Clinical Activity Score of at least 3, NOSPECS grade of at least 4, and disease duration under 3 months. Patients were excluded if they had other autoimmune diseases, uncontrolled infections, pregnancy or lactation. Clinical symptoms, serum thyroxine, TRAb, thyroid ultrasound and orbital computed tomography formed the basis of the diagnosis. Ficoll-Paque density gradient centrifugation was used to isolate PBMCs from 8.5 to 10 ml of fresh peripheral blood. Total RNA was extracted using Trizol reagent, and RNA quality was checked on an Agilent 2100 Bioanalyzer.

This clonotype occurred many times. The clone's antigen remains unknown. Per-base qualities were not stored, and no clone one base away is much larger. Overall study outcomes, separate from this receptor: The 13-signature model separated ophthalmopathy from stable hyperthyroidism with about 86% sensitivity and 81% to 82% specificity in cross-validation, and 80%/75% in the test set. In validation, the model predicted ophthalmopathy progression with over 60% sensitivity and around 72% specificity; 12 predicted patients were CT-confirmed with GO in a median of approximately 6.5 months. Most of the expanded thyroid clonotypes with a frequency above 0.001 were also detected in blood, and it was suggested that the thyroid immune response may be reflected by blood repertoires. Sample size was not predetermined statistically, and investigators were not blinded to group allocation.

For repertoire sequencing, the TCR beta CDR3 regions were amplified from RNA transcripts. The first round was an RT-PCR using HTBI primers with the Qiagen OneStep RT-PCR kit, and this first round was followed by a second-round multiplex PCR, then size selection and purification. The libraries underwent paired-end sequencing with 100 bp reads on an Illumina HiSeq2000. In the paper's pipeline: Reads were processed with SOAPnuke, discarding reads with adapters, uncalled bases, mean Phred below 15, or no exact constant-primer or identifier match. COPE v1.2.5 was used to merge high-quality paired reads. Each unique nucleotide sequence was defined as a clonotype, and clonotypes were aligned to IMGT TRB V, D and J references with MiTCR v1.1. The analysis was limited to V-J combinations with a frequency above 0.0001, which together covered 99.2% of repertoires. For each V-J combination, a TCR clonal expansion and chaos score was defined as the ratio of F50 clonal expansion to chaos observed in the TCRdist matrix. Welch's t-statistics and random forest were used to reduce the features to about 14 V-J combinations, which were then used as input to a naive Bayes classifier. The Morisita-Horn index was used to measure how similar the thyroid and blood repertoires were. The public reads were quality trimmed at Q25 with fastp and then assembled into clones with MiXCR by TCRdb, keeping productive beta chains. Records with the same CDR3 protein are collapsed into one entry carrying the most frequent genes and DNA. The V and J calls and clone size come from TCRdb's table, not from the authors' own analysis. The sample has around 170,000 distinct CDR3 sequences on record, more than 30% of them singletons. Approximately 6.3% of the sample belongs to the ten largest clones.

The clonotype comes from a woman in her 40s with Graves' ophthalmopathy. Donor details come from another sample of the same person, matched by shared clones. The chain joins TRBV6-5 to TRBJ1-1; 8 bases in the middle match TRBD1. Sequencing input: peripheral blood. The CDR3 has the sequence CASSFSDRAQAFF. The DNA is as follows: TGTGCCAGCAGTTTCTCGGACAGGGCTCAAGCTTTCTTT.